The clone carrying this TCR beta chain was counted at least ten times. Its antigen is not identified. With molecular barcodes, quantitative 5'-RACE was used to make the TCR beta libraries. TCRdb recomputed calls from the 5' RACE reads with MiXCR, one row per CDR3 protein. The sample records about 500,000 distinct CDR3 sequences, over 9.5% being singletons. The data derive from a study of CD8 T cells in ankylosing spondylitis. Study-level results: A TCR beta motif made of 7 to 9 highly homologous variants seemed typical of ankylosing spondylitis blood. The clones that were linked to disease were reported to be significantly enriched in matched synovial fluid samples from ankylosing spondylitis patients.

Germline-derived CDR1 and CDR2 are LGHNA and YNFKEQ. Trimming stripped 4 bases from V and 4 bases from J, with 20 bases between. The CDR3 length is 17 residues. This chain joins TRBV4-2 and TRBJ2-1; weak D call: TRBD1 (5 bases). Sequenced: blood, either unsorted or a sorted T cell fraction (not recorded which). This TCR was sampled from a male donor with ankylosing spondylitis. The DNA for the CDR3 is TGTGCCAGCAGCCTCTTCAGGGAACTTACCGCGTACAATGAGCAGTTCTTC. Its translation is CASSLFRELTAYNEQFF.